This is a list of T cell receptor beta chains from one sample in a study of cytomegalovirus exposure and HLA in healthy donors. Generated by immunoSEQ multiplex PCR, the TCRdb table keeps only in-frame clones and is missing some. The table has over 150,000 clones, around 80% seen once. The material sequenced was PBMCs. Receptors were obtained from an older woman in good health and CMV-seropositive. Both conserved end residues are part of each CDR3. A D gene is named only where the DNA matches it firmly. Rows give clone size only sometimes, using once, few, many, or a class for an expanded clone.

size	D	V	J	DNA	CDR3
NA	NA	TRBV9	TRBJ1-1	TGTGCCAGCAGCGTAGGAGGGGAGGGCGGCACTGAAGCTTTCTTT	CASSVGGEGGTEAFF
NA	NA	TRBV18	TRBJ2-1	TGTGCCAGCTCACCTAGCTCCTACAATGAGCAGTTCTTC	CASSPSSYNEQFF
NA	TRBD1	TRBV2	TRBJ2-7	TGTGCCAGCAGTTGGGACAGTGCCTCCTACGAGCAGTACTTC	CASSWDSASYEQYF
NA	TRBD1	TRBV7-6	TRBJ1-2	TGTGCCAGCAGCCGGGACAGGGACTATGGCTACACCTTC	CASSRDRDYGYTF
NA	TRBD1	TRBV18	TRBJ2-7	TGTGCCAGCTCACCAGGACAGGGGTCCTACGAGCAGTACTTC	CASSPGQGSYEQYF
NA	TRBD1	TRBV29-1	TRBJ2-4	TGCAGCGTCGCTGCGGACAGGGTGGAAAACAGTCAGTACTTC	CSVAADRVENSQYF
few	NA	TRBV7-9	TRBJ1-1	TGTGCCAGCAGCCAAACCCGACAGCAAGCTTTCTTT	CASSQTRQQAFF
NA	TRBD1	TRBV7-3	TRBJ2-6	TGTGCCAGCAGCTTAGGGACAGGGTCTACCCCAGGGGCCAACGTCCTGACTTTC	CASSLGTGSTPGANVLTF
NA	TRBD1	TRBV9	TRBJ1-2	TGTGCCAGCAGCGTAGGGGGACAGGGTGCTAACTATGGCTACACCTTC	CASSVGGQGANYGYTF
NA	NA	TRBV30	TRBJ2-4	TGTGCCTGGAGTGCAACTCTAGCCAAAAACAGTCAGTACTTC	CAWSATLAKNSQYF
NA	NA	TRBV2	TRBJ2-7	TGTGCCAGCAGTGAAAATTCAGAAGAGCAGTACTTC	CASSENSEEQYF
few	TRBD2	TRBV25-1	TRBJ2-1	TGTGCCAGTCGGACTAGCGGCTACAATGAGCAGTTCTTC	CASRTSGYNEQFF
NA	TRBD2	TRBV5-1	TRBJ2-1	TGCGCCAGCAGCCACGGGGGGGACAATGAGCAGTTCTTC	CASSHGGDNEQFF
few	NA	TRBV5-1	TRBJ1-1	TGCGCCAGCAGCCGGACCGGGGGCACTGAAGCTTTCTTT	CASSRTGGTEAFF
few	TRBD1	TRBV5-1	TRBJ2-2	TGCGCCAGCAGCTCCCGGGACAGGGGTGCCGGGGAGCTGTTTTTT	CASSSRDRGAGELFF
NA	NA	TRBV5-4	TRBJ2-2	TGTGCCAGCAGCTTGACCGGGGGTATCACCGGGGAGCTGTTTTTT	CASSLTGGITGELFF
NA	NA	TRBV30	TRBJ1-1	TGTGCCTGGAGCTTAGGGGAGGGACTATCGTTAATGGGCACTGAAGCTTTCTTT	CAWSLGEGLSLMGTEAFF
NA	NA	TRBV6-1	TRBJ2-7	TGTGCCAGCAGCGAGACCTACGAGCAGTACTTC	CASSETYEQYF
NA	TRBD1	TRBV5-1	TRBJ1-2	TGCGCCAGCAGCTTACAAGGCGGCAGGGGGCTTCGGGACTATGGCTACACCTTC	CASSLQGGRGLRDYGYTF
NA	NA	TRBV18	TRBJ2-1	TGTGCCAGCTCACCACCCCGAGGTTACAATGAGCAGTTCTTC	CASSPPRGYNEQFF
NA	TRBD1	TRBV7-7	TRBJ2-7	TGTGCCAGCAGCCCCGGGACAGGGTCCAACGAGCAGTACTTC	CASSPGTGSNEQYF
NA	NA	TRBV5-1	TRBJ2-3	TGCGCCAGCAGCCTGGGTATGGCCACAGATACGCAGTATTTT	CASSLGMATDTQYF